Below, 10 T cell receptor beta chains from the same sample are listed, as sequenced in a study of blood T cell repertoires in COVID-19. The protocol was immunoSEQ multiplex PCR, while the TCRdb copy is restricted to in-frame clones and leaves out a portion. Among about 89,000 clones listed, just under 85% were seen once. Sequencing input: peripheral blood. The source is a man in his sixties or seventies with acute or convalescent COVID-19.

The genes are TRBV6-5 and TRBJ2-7; no reliable D call. CDR3 size: 13 residues. Germline CDR1 MNHEY, CDR2 SVGAGI. V lost 7 bases to trimming and J lost 5 bases, with 15 bases between them. CDR3 coding DNA: TGTGCCAGCACTCCTATCGCTTCCCACGAGCAGTACTTC. Amino acid sequence: CASTPIASHEQYF.

The chain recombines TRBV5-1 with TRBJ2-5, with TRBD2 identical over 7 bases. The CDR3 is 16 residues long. Germline CDR1 and CDR2: SGHRS and YFSETQ. The V and J ends lost 4 bases and 2 bases, in that order; junction bases with no gene match: 11. CDR3 region: CASSQPGGGIQETQYF. The CDR3 nucleotides are TGCGCCAGCAGCCAACCGGGGGGAGGGATACAAGAGACCCAGTACTTC. Combining the CDR3 with reference TRBV5-1 and TRBJ2-5 gives the whole variable domain KAGVTQTPRYLIKTRGQQVTLSCSPISGHRSVSWYQQTPGQGLQFLFEYFSETQRNKGNFPGRFSGRQFSNSRSEMNVSTLELGDSALYLCASSQPGGGIQETQYFGPGTRLLVL.

The chain has TRBV18 and TRBJ2-7, with a possible D match to TRBD1 (6 bases). In germline, CDR1 is KGHSH, CDR2 LQKENI. The CDR3 extends over 13 amino acids. V was trimmed by 2 bases and J by 5 bases, leaving 10 bases between them. CDR3 in amino acids: CASSPSQGNEQYF. In nucleotides, the CDR3 is TGTGCCAGCTCACCATCCCAGGGGAACGAGCAGTACTTC.

The chain is built from TRBV19 and TRBJ1-5; D might be TRBD1 (6 bases). CDR1 is LNHDA and CDR2 is SQIVND in the germline V gene (reference sequence). This CDR3 is 14 amino acids long. V was pared by 3 bases and J by 3 bases, with 9 bases between. In DNA, the CDR3 is TGTGCCAGTAGTATCCGGACAGACAATCAGCCCCAGCATTTT. Amino acids: CASSIRTDNQPQHF.

This sequence joins TRBV6-1 and TRBJ2-1; D perhaps matches TRBD2 (6 bases). This CDR3 is 16 amino acids long. V lost 2 bases, J lost 0 bases, and 11 bases lay in between. Germline V gives CDR1 MNHNS, CDR2 SASEGT. Here the CDR3 DNA reads TGTGCCAGCAGTGAAAATCCCGGGAGCTCCTACAATGAGCAGTTCTTC. Translating gives CASSENPGSSYNEQFF.

The sample holds a few counts of this clone. The V gene is TRBV4-2, the J gene TRBJ2-1; 8 nucleotides match TRBD2. The CDR3 has 15 amino acids. CDR1 and CDR2 from the germline V gene are LGHNA and YNFKEQ. Unmatched junction bases numbered 7, after V lost 2 bases and J lost 7 bases. The CDR3 DNA sequence: TGTGCCAGCAGCCAAATGGAGCGGGAGAGTAATGAGCAGTTCTTC. This codes for CASSQMERESNEQFF.

This chain links TRBV3-1 (or the pseudogene TRBV3-2) with TRBJ2-2; TRBD2 agrees at 9 bases. The V segment lost 4 bases and the J segment 2 bases; nucleotides outside the gene matches: 5. The CDR3 spans 16 residues. The germline V gene encodes CDR1 LGHDT and CDR2 YNNKEL (reference sequence). The CDR3 reads CASSPRLAVNTGELFF. The CDR3 nucleotides are TGTGCCAGCAGCCCGAGACTAGCGGTAAACACCGGGGAGCTGTTTTTT.

This chain connects TRBV7-2 to TRBJ2-1; D gene uncertain. Trimming removed 4 bases at V and 4 bases at J, with 8 bases between. The CDR3 contains 13 residues. The germline gives CDR1 SGHTA, CDR2 FQGNSA. The CDR3 DNA reads TGTGCCAGCAGCTCCTCTACTTACAATGAGCAGTTCTTC. It is translated as CASSSSTYNEQFF.

The chain carries TRBV30 and TRBJ2-5; D is perhaps TRBD1 (5 bases). The length of the CDR3 is 13 residues. Germline assignment: CDR1 GTSNPN and CDR2 SVGIG (reference sequence). V gave up 2 bases and J gave up 2 bases, with 9 bases separating them. CDR3 DNA: TGTGCCTGGAGTAAAGGGGATCAAGAGACCCAGTACTTC. It yields the protein CAWSKGDQETQYF.

The CDR3 bases are TGTGCCAGCAGAGCGACAGGGGGAGTACCTGAAGCTTTCTTT. Protein product: CASRATGGVPEAFF. The J gene is TRBJ1-1, the V gene TRBV2, with 9 bases that match TRBD1. Losses at the gene ends were 6 bases for V and 6 bases for J; bases not matched to a gene: 8. This CDR3 region has 14 residues. Germline CDR1 and CDR2: SNHLY and FYNNEI. Full variable domain (remainder filled in from reference TRBV2 and TRBJ1-1): EPEVTQTPSHQVTQMGQEVILRCVPISNHLYFYWYRQILGQKVEFLVSFYNNEISEKSEIFDDQFSVERPDGSNFTLKIRSTKLEDSAMYFCASRATGGVPEAFFGQGTRLTVV.